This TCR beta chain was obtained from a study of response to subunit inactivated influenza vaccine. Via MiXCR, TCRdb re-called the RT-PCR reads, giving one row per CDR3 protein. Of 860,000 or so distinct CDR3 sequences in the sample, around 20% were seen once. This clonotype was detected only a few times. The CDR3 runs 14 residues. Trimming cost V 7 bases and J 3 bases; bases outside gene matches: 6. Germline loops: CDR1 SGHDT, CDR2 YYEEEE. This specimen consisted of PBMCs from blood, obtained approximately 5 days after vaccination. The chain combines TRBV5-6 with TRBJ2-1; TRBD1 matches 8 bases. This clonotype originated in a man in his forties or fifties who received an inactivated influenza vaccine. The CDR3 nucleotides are TGTGCCAGCGGGGGCGGACAGGGCTACAATGAGCAGTTCTTC. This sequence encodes CASGGGQGYNEQFF.